This T cell receptor (beta chain) was sequenced for a study of blood T cell repertoires in COVID-19. Whole-study context: COVID-19 samples collected from the United States, Italy and Spain covered acute and convalescent phases. Sample material is recorded as cDNA or gDNA derived from T cells, B-cell-depleted T cells, or PBMCs.

In the original analysis: Reference gene primers were amplified, and this amplification served to estimate nucleated cell counts. Assay: immunoSEQ multiplex PCR; the TCRdb copy retains only in-frame clones and omits some. From that table come the V and J calls and clone size; the DNA was used to work out D and trimming. The data contain 250,000 to 300,000 clones, around 89% of them seen just once; the ten biggest clones take up 3% to 4.5%. The CDR3 runs 13 residues. Germline CDR1 reads ENHRY; CDR2 reads SYGVKD. V lost 10 bases to trimming and J lost 5 bases, with 12 bases between them. The chain couples TRBV10-3 to TRBJ1-6; D ambiguous. This receptor was identified in a woman in her forties with acute or convalescent COVID-19. The source material was peripheral blood. The CDR3 spells CASSRGDNSPLHF. The CDR3 DNA sequence: TGTGCCAGCTCACGAGGAGATAATTCACCCCTCCACTTT.